This T cell receptor beta chain was identified in a study of OX40 agonist ivuxolimab in advanced cancers. CDR1 is KGHSH and CDR2 is LQKENI in the germline V gene. The CDR3 has 16 amino acids. V shed 3 bases and J shed 4 bases, with 18 bases lying between them. The table came from immunoSEQ multiplex PCR; TCRdb's copy has only in-frame clones and leaves some out. The data contain approximately 67,000 clones, just over 90% of them singletons. Sequencing used CD4+ or CD8+ T cells sorted from blood, obtained in a trial of the OX40 agonist ivuxolimab. This sequence was found in an adult with an advanced solid tumor such as melanoma, head and neck, liver or kidney cancer. The V gene is TRBV18, the J gene TRBJ1-2; a possible D gene is TRBD1 (6 bases). For the CDR3, the DNA is TGTGCCAGCTCACCTATTGACAGGCCTGGCAGCTATGGCTACACCTTC. Residues: CASSPIDRPGSYGYTF.